Below, 24 T cell receptor beta chains from the same sample are listed, as sequenced in a study of early stage breast cancer tumors. TCRdb's copy holds only in-frame clones and misses some; the assay was immunoSEQ multiplex PCR. The sample has 65,000 to 75,000 clones, less than 90% seen once; the top ten hold 4.7%. Sequencing used blood. These receptors all stem from a person aged 35 to 50 with breast cancer.

The chain carries TRBV6-5 and TRBJ2-7; TRBD1 is a possible D gene (5 bases). CDR3 length: 13 amino acids. Per germline, CDR1 MNHEY and CDR2 SVGAGI. V shed 8 bases and J shed 6 bases, with 17 bases lying between them. CDR3 nucleotides: TGTGCCAGCTGTATGGTTGGGGCTCGCGAGCAGTACTTC. Protein sequence: CASCMVGAREQYF.

The CDR3 region is CASSLGFIRDPRTTEAFF. CDR3 coding DNA: TGTGCCAGCAGCTTAGGATTCATCCGGGACCCCAGGACCACTGAAGCTTTCTTT. The chain is built from TRBV7-9 and TRBJ1-1; tentatively, D is TRBD1 (5 bases). The CDR3 extends over 18 amino acids. V was trimmed by 1 base and J by 4 bases, leaving 22 bases between them. Germline V CDR1 and CDR2: SEHNR, FQNEAQ (reference sequence).

The count of this clone is one. The J gene is TRBJ2-5, the V gene TRBV5-1, with 7 bases identical to TRBD2. The CDR3 is made up of 13 amino acids. CDR1 is SGHRS, CDR2 YFSETQ, per germline. Losses at the gene ends were 3 bases for V and 6 bases for J; bases not matched to a gene: 5. The CDR3 DNA reads as TGCGCCAGCAGCTCACTAGCGATGAAGACCCAGTACTTC. It codes for CASSSLAMKTQYF.

J is TRBJ1-5 and V is TRBV9, with D tentatively TRBD1 (5 bases). The V and J ends lost 7 bases and 7 bases respectively, with 18 bases between them. The CDR3 sequence is 14 residues long. In germline, CDR1 is SGDLS, CDR2 YYNGEE. Here the CDR3 reads CASLDRDYQQPQHF. In nucleotides, the CDR3 is TGTGCCAGCCTGGACCGGGACTACCAACAGCCCCAGCATTTT.

The chain is built from TRBV18 and TRBJ2-1; 11 nucleotides line up with TRBD2. The CDR3 spans 15 residues. In germline, CDR1 is KGHSH, CDR2 LQKENI. J was trimmed by 8 bases and V by 3 bases; bases with no gene match: 6. The CDR3 nucleotides are TGTGCCAGCTCACCCCTAGCGGGAGGTCTTCATGAGCAGTTCTTC. The encoded protein is CASSPLAGGLHEQFF.

This clone was counted between two and nine times. The V and J genes are TRBV6-1 and TRBJ1-3, with 8 bases lining up with TRBD1. J lost 2 bases, V lost 6 bases, and 6 bases had no gene match. Germline V gives CDR1 MNHNS, CDR2 SASEGT. The CDR3 is 15 residues long. CDR3 bases: TGTGCCAGCAGGCAAACAGGGGGAGCTGGAAACACCATATATTTT. Protein sequence: CASRQTGGAGNTIYF.

This chain connects TRBV10-2 to TRBJ2-5, with unresolved D. The V gene lost 2 bases and the J gene lost 4 bases, with 5 bases spanning the gap. CDR1 and CDR2 from the germline V gene are WSHSY and SAAADI. The CDR3 covers 12 residues. CDR3 in amino acids: CASSEARETQYF. CDR3 DNA: TGCGCCAGCAGTGAGGCCAGAGAGACCCAGTACTTC.

The chain combines TRBV2 with TRBJ2-3; 9 bases line up with TRBD1. Germline V gives CDR1 SNHLY, CDR2 FYNNEI. CDR3 length equals 16 residues. J lost 4 bases, V lost 11 bases, and 16 bases had no gene match. The CDR3 DNA follows: TGTGCCTCTAACCTCCGGGGACAGGGTAACGCAGATACGCAGTATTTT. Translation gives CASNLRGQGNADTQYF.

This clone has only a few counts. For the CDR3, the DNA is TGTGCCATCGAGGAGACAGGGGGCGCCGGGGGCTACACCTTC. Residues: CAIEETGGAGGYTF. The chain is built from TRBV7-9 and TRBJ1-2; 10 bases align to TRBD1. CDR3 length equals 14 residues. The trim removed 10 bases at V and 8 bases at J, leaving 13 bases unmatched. The germline V gene has CDR1 SEHNR and CDR2 FQNEAQ (reference sequence). The full variable domain, its missing parts supplied by reference TRBV7-9 and TRBJ1-2, is DTGVSQNPRHKITKRGQNVTFRCDPISEHNRLYWYRQTLGQGPEFLTYFQNEAQLEKSRLLSDRFSAERPKGSFSTLEIQRTEQGDSAMYLCAIEETGGAGGYTFGSGTRLTVV.

This chain links TRBV6-5 with TRBJ2-5, with 7 bases aligning to TRBD2. V gave up 8 bases and J gave up 2 bases; unmatched junction bases: 11. Germline CDR1 and CDR2: MNHEY and SVGAGI. CDR3 size: 15 residues. CDR3 nucleotide sequence: TGTGCCAGCTCCTGGGGGGGAGAGGGGCAAGAGACCCAGTACTTC. It is translated as CASSWGGEGQETQYF.

This clone was observed once. The chain has TRBV6-4 and TRBJ2-1, with 11 positions matching TRBD2. V was clipped by 3 bases and J by 4 bases; unmatched bases: 2. The CDR3 totals 15 residues. Germline CDR1 and CDR2: MRHNA and SNTAGT. CDR3 DNA sequence: TGTGCCAGCAGTGAACTAGCGGGGGATTACAATGAGCAGTTCTTC. Translation: CASSELAGDYNEQFF.

J is TRBJ1-2 and V is TRBV28, with 7 bases lining up with TRBD1. CDR1 MDHEN and CDR2 SYDVKM come from the germline V gene. This CDR3 has 16 amino acids. The ends lost 2 bases at V and 8 bases at J; junction bases unmatched: 14. CDR3 region: CASSLSPSGTAGGYTF. CDR3 DNA: TGTGCCAGCAGTTTAAGCCCCTCCGGGACAGCCGGAGGCTACACCTTC.

This clone was counted a few times. This sequence joins TRBV4-1 and TRBJ2-7, with 10 bases that match TRBD2. Germline V gene lookup returns CDR1 MGHRA and CDR2 YSYEKL. The CDR3 sequence is 13 residues long. V dropped 7 bases and J dropped 6; count of bases not matched to a gene: 6. The DNA of the CDR3 is TGCGCCAGCACGGAGCGGGAGGGATCCGAGCAGTACTTC. The encoded protein is CASTEREGSEQYF.

This rearrangement joins TRBV29-1 to TRBJ2-5; weak D call: TRBD2 (6 bases). CDR3 length: 13 amino acids. CDR1 and CDR2 (germline): SQVTM, ANQGSEA. Trimming shortened V by 7 bases and J by 3 bases, and 15 bases separated the two germline ends. The CDR3 reads CSAGGRLKETQYF. CDR3 nucleotide sequence: TGCAGCGCCGGAGGGCGCCTAAAAGAGACCCAGTACTTC.

DNA of the CDR3: TGTGCCAGCTCACCACCTCTTGGGACTAGCCGCACAGATACGCAGTATTTT. Its translation: CASSPPLGTSRTDTQYF. This chain links TRBV18 with TRBJ2-3; 9 bases line up with TRBD2. Trimming cost V 0 bases and J 1 base; bases outside gene matches: 5. The germline CDR1 and CDR2 sequences are KGHSH and LQKENI. The CDR3 is 17 amino acids.

The count of this clone is one. The rearrangement links TRBV28 to TRBJ1-4; D uncertain. V was trimmed by 6 bases and J by 0 bases, leaving 11 bases between them. Germline V lookup: CDR1 MDHEN, CDR2 SYDVKM. The CDR3 is 15 amino acids. The CDR3 DNA follows: TGTGCCAGCAGCCCCCCCACGGCAACTAATGAAAAACTGTTTTTT. Protein product: CASSPPTATNEKLFF. Based on the CDR3 plus reference TRBV28 and TRBJ1-4, the full variable domain is DVKVTQSSRYLVKRTGEKVFLECVQDMDHENMFWYRQDPGLGLRLIYFSYDVKMKEKGDIPEGYSVSREKKERFSLILESASTNQTSMYLCASSPPTATNEKLFFGSGTQLSVL.

The rearrangement uses TRBV7-9 and TRBJ2-1, with 13 bases that match TRBD2. V was clipped by 6 bases and J by 5 bases; unmatched bases: 13. The CDR3 is made up of 18 amino acids. Germline CDR1 and CDR2: SEHNR and FQNEAQ (reference sequence). The CDR3 DNA is TGTGCCAGCAGTTACAGGACTAGCGGGAGATCTCTTGACAATGAGCAGTTCTTC. Amino acid sequence: CASSYRTSGRSLDNEQFF.

The CDR3 DNA follows: TGTGCCAGTAGTATTTGGGGGCGCGTAGAGACCCAGTACTTC. Protein product: CASSIWGRVETQYF. V and J are TRBV19 and TRBJ2-5; tentatively, D is TRBD1 (6 bases). Germline lookup yields CDR1 LNHDA and CDR2 SQIVND (reference sequence). The CDR3 spans 14 residues. V lost 3 bases to trimming and J lost 4 bases, with 12 bases between them. Drawing the rest from reference TRBV19 and TRBJ2-5, the complete variable domain is DGGITQSPKYLFRKEGQNVTLSCEQNLNHDAMYWYRQDPGQGLRLIYYSQIVNDFQKGDIAEGYSVSREKKESFPLTVTSAQKNPTAFYLCASSIWGRVETQYFGPGTRLLVL.

The rearrangement uses TRBV6-1 and TRBJ1-1, with a weak D call TRBD1 (6 bases). Looked up from germline, CDR1 is MNHNS and CDR2 is SASEGT. The ends were cut back, 6 bases at V and 1 base at J, with 15 bases in the middle. This CDR3 has 15 residues. The CDR3 nucleotides read TGTGCCAGCAGACCTCGTCAGGGGTCGAACACTGAAGCTTTCTTT. Protein sequence: CASRPRQGSNTEAFF.

The chain employs TRBV5-1 and TRBJ2-7, with 12 bases identical to TRBD1. V lost 4 bases and J lost 9; bases outside the gene matches: 11. Germline assignment: CDR1 SGHRS and CDR2 YFSETQ. The CDR3 has 15 residues. As DNA, the CDR3 is TGCGCCAGCAGCCTAGCCGGGACAGGGGGCAGAGGGCAGTACTTC. Its protein product is CASSLAGTGGRGQYF.

V gene TRBV6-6 combines with J gene TRBJ2-3; the match to TRBD2 covers 7 bases. With V trimmed by 8 bases and J by 4 bases, 12 bases remained unmatched. CDR1 and CDR2 from the germline V gene are MNHNY and SVGAGI (reference sequence). CDR3 length: 15 amino acids. The CDR3 region has the DNA TGTGCCAGCTGGCCGGGAGGCCTAGCGCCAGATACGCAGTATTTT. Protein product: CASWPGGLAPDTQYF.

The sample holds a few counts of this clone. The genes are TRBV12-5 and TRBJ2-3, with D perhaps being TRBD1 or TRBD2 (6 bases each). CDR1 is LGHNT and CDR2 is FRNRAP in the germline V gene. Trimming removed 3 bases at V and 4 bases at J, with 17 bases between. This CDR3 spans 16 amino acids. The CDR3 DNA reads as TGTGCTAGTGGTTTAGGGCAGGGGAGGTCCGCAGATACGCAGTATTTT. Its translation: CASGLGQGRSADTQYF.

This chain connects TRBV6-5 to TRBJ1-2; D is possibly TRBD1 (5 bases). The ends were cut back, 4 bases at V and 2 bases at J, with 11 bases in the middle. Germline V CDR1 and CDR2: MNHEY, SVGAGI. The CDR3 sequence is 14 residues long. CDR3: CASSSRGANYGYTF. In DNA form, the CDR3 reads TGTGCCAGCAGTTCTAGGGGCGCCAACTATGGCTACACCTTC.

This chain links TRBV19 with TRBJ2-1, with 8 bases aligning to TRBD2. Per germline, CDR1 LNHDA and CDR2 SQIVND (reference sequence). V shed 2 bases, J shed 5 bases, and the junction held 8 bases outside the gene matches. The CDR3 spans 16 residues. DNA of the CDR3: TGTGCCAGTAGTATACGGGGACTAGTACCTAACAATGAGCAGTTCTTC. Amino acid sequence: CASSIRGLVPNNEQFF.